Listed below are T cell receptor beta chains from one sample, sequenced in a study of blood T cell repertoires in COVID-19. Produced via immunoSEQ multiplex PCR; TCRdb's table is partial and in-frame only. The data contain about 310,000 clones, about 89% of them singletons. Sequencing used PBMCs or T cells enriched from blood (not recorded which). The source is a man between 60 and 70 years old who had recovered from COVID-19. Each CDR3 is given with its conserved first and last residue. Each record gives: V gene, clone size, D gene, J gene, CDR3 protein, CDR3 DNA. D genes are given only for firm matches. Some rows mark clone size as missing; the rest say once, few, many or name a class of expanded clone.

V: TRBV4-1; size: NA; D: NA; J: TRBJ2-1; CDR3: CASSQDLGGRMSYEQFF; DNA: TGCGCCAGCAGCCAAGATCTTGGAGGGAGGATGAGCTATGAGCAGTTCTTC
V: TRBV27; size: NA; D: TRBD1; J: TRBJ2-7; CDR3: CASSFGTGGRSEQYF; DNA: TGTGCCAGCAGTTTCGGGACAGGGGGGAGGAGCGAGCAGTACTTC
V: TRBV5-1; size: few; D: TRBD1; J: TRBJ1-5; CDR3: CASSQTTGMGQPQHF; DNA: TGCGCCAGCAGCCAAACGACAGGGATGGGTCAGCCCCAGCATTTT
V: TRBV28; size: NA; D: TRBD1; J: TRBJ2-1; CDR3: CASSSPGQGRGNEQFF; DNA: TGTGCCAGCAGTTCCCCGGGACAGGGAAGGGGCAATGAGCAGTTCTTC
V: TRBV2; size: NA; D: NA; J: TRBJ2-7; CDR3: CASSPLAWYEQYF; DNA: TGTGCCAGCAGTCCTTTAGCGTGGTACGAGCAGTACTTC
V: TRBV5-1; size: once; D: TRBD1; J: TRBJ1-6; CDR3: CASSKGTVYNSPLHF; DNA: TGCGCCAGCAGCAAAGGGACAGTTTATAATTCACCCCTCCACTTT
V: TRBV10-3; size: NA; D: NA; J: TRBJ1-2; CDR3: CAISAPPPSYGYTF; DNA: TGTGCCATCAGTGCCCCCCCTCCTAGCTATGGCTACACCTTC
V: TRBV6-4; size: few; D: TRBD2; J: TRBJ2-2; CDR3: CASSDSGRDTGELFF; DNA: TGTGCCAGCAGTGACTCGGGGAGGGACACCGGGGAGCTGTTTTTT
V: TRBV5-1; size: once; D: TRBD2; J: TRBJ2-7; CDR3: CASSLVLAGAYEQYF; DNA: TGCGCCAGCAGCTTGGTTCTAGCGGGAGCCTACGAGCAGTACTTC
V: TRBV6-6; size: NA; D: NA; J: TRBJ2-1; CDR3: CASSYSMGGEEQFF; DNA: TGTGCCAGCAGTTACTCCATGGGAGGTGAGGAGCAGTTCTTC
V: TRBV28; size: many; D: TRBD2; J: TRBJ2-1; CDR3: CASSLGGLAGGLPYNEQFF; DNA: TGTGCCAGCAGTTTAGGGGGACTAGCGGGAGGGCTTCCCTACAATGAGCAGTTCTTC
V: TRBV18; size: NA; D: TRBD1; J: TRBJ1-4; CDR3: CASSFNPGGAEKLFF; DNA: TGTGCCAGCTCATTTAATCCAGGGGGCGCAGAAAAACTGTTTTTT
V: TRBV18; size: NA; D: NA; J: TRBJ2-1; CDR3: CASSPSSSSYNEQFF; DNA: TGTGCCAGCTCACCCAGTTCAAGCTCCTACAATGAGCAGTTCTTC
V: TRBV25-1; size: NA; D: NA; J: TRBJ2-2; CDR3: CASSEPAAGELFF; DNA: TGTGCCAGCAGTGAACCGGCGGCCGGGGAGCTGTTTTTT
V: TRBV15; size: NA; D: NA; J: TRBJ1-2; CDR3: CATSRGLTENYGYTF; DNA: TGTGCCACCAGCAGAGGCCTGACAGAAAACTATGGCTACACCTTC
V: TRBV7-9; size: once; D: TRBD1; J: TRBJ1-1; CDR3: CASSRDRGTFEAFF; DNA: TGTGCCAGCAGCCGAGACAGGGGCACTTTTGAAGCTTTCTTT
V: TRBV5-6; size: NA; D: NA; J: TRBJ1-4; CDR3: CASSRAGEWSEKLFF; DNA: TGTGCCAGCAGCCGGGCCGGGGAATGGAGTGAAAAACTGTTTTTT
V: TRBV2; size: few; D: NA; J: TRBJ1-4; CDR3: CASRADSEKLFF; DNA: TGTGCCAGCAGGGCAGACAGTGAAAAACTGTTTTTT
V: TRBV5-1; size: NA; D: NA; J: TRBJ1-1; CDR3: CASSLKGGDTEAFF; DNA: TGCGCCAGCAGCTTGAAAGGGGGGGACACTGAAGCTTTCTTT
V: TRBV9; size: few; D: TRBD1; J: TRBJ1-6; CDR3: CASSEGQFNSPLHF; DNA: TGTGCCAGCAGCGAGGGACAGTTTAATTCACCCCTCCACTTT
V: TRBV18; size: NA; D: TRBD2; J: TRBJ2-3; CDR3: CASSPIAGGSTDTQYF; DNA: TGTGCCAGCTCACCGATAGCGGGAGGGAGCACAGATACGCAGTATTTT
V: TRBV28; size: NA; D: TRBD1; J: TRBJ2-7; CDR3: CASSSGQSYEQYF; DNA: TGTGCCAGCAGTTCGGGACAGTCCTACGAGCAGTACTTC
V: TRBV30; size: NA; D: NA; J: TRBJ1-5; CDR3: CAWTSGRDGQPQHF; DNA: TGTGCCTGGACTTCTGGGAGGGATGGTCAGCCCCAGCATTTT
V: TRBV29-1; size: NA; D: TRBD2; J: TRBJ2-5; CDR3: CSVALAGMKTQYF; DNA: TGCAGCGTTGCTCTAGCGGGAATGAAGACCCAGTACTTC
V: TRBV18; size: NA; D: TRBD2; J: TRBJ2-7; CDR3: CASSPTTSGYEQYF; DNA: TGTGCCAGCTCACCAACAACTAGCGGCTACGAGCAGTACTTC
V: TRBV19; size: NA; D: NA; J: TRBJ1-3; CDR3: CASSIGRAGNTIYF; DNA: TGTGCCAGTAGTATCGGCAGGGCTGGAAACACCATATATTTT
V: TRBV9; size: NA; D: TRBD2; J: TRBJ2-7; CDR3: CASSVDGSGRVYEQYF; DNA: TGTGCCAGCAGCGTAGATGGTAGCGGGAGAGTCTACGAGCAGTACTTC
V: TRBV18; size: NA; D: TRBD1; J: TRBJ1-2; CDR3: CASSLTGGTGDNYGYTF; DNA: TGTGCCAGCTCATTGACCGGGGGGACAGGGGATAACTATGGCTACACCTTC
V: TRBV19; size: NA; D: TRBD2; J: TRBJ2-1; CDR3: CASTLYGTSGSDEQFF; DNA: TGTGCCAGTACGCTCTACGGGACTAGCGGGAGCGATGAGCAGTTCTTC
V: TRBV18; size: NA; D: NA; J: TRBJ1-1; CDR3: CASSPPKGERTEAFF; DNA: TGTGCCAGCTCACCACCAAAGGGGGAAAGGACTGAAGCTTTCTTT
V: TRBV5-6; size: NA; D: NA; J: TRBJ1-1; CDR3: CASSLDWTGEAFF; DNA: TGTGCCAGCAGCTTGGACTGGACTGGGGAAGCTTTCTTT
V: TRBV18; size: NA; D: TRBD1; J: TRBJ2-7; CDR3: CASSLSRDRSDYEQYF; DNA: TGTGCCAGCTCACTGTCCCGGGACAGGTCCGACTACGAGCAGTACTTC
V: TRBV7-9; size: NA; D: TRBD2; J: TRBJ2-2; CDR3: CASTPQRLGTRNTGELFF; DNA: TGTGCCAGCACCCCTCAGAGGCTCGGGACTAGAAACACCGGGGAGCTGTTTTTT